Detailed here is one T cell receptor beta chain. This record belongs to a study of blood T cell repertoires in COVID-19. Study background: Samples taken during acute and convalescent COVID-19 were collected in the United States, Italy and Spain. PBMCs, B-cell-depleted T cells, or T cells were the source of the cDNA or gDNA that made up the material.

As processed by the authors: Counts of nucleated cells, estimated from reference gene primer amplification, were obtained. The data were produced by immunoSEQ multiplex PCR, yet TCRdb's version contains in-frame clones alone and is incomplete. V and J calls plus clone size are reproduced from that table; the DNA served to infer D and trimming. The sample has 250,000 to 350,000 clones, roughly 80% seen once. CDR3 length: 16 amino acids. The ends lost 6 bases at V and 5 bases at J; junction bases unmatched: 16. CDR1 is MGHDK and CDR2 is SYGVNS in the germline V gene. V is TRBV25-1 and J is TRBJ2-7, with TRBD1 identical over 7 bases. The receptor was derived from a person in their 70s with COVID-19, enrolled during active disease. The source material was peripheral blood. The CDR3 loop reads CASSGSPGQQADEQYF. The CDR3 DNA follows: TGTGCCAGCAGCGGTTCGCCGGGACAGCAGGCGGACGAGCAGTACTTC.